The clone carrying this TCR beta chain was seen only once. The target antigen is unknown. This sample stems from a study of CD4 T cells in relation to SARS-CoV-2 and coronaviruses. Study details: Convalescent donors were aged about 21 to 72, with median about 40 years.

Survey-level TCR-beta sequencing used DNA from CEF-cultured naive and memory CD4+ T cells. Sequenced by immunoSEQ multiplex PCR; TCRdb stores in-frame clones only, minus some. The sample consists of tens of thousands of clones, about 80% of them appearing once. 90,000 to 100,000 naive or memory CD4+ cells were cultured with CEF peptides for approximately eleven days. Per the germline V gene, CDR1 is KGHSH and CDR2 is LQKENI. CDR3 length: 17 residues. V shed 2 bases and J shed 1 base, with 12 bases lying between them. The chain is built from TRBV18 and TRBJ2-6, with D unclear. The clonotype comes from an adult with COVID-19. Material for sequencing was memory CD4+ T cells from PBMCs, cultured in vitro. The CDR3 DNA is TGTGCCAGCTCACCAACCCAAGCTGGGTCTGGGGCCAACGTCCTGACTTTC. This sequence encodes CASSPTQAGSGANVLTF.